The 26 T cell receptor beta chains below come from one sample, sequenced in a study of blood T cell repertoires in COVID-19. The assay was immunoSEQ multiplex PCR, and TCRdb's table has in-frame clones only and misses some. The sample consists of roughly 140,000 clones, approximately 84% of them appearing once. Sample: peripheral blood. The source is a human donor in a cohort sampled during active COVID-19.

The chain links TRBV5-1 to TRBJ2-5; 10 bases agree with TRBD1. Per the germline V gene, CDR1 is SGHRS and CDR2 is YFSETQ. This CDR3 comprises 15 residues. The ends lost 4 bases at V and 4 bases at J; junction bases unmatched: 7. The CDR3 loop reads CASSPGTGARETQYF. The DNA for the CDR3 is TGCGCCAGCAGCCCCGGGACAGGGGCACGAGAGACCCAGTACTTC.

The CDR3 DNA follows: TGTGCCAGCAGCCGGGACAGAAGACTAGCCGGGGAGCTGTTTTTT. It yields the protein CASSRDRRLAGELFF. The chain couples TRBV5-4 to TRBJ2-2, with D possibly being TRBD1 (7 bases). Trimming shortened V by 4 bases and J by 6 bases, and 16 bases separated the two germline ends. Germline V lookup: CDR1 SGHNT, CDR2 YYREEE (reference sequence). This CDR3 has 15 amino acids. The whole variable domain, filled in from reference TRBV5-4 and TRBJ2-2, reads ETGVTQSPTHLIKTRGQQVTLRCSSQSGHNTVSWYQQALGQGPQFIFQYYREEENGRGNFPPRFSGLQFPNYSSELNVNALELDDSALYLCASSRDRRLAGELFFGEGSRLTVL.

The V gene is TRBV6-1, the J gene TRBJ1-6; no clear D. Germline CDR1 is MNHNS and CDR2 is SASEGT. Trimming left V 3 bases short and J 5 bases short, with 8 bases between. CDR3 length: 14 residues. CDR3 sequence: CASSEALHNSPLHF. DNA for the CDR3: TGTGCCAGCAGTGAGGCTCTCCATAATTCACCCCTCCACTTT.

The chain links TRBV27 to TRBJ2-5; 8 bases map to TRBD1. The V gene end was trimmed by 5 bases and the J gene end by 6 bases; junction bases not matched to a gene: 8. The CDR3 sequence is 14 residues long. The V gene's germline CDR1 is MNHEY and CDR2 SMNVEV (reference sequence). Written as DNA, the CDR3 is TGTGCCAGCAGTGCAACGGACAGGGCACAGACCCAGTACTTC. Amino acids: CASSATDRAQTQYF.

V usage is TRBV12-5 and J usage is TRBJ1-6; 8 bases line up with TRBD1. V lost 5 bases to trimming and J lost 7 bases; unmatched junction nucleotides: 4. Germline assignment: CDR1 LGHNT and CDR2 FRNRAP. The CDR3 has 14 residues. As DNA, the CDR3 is TGTGCTAGTGGTGTGGACAGGGTAAATTCACCCCTCCACTTT. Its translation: CASGVDRVNSPLHF.

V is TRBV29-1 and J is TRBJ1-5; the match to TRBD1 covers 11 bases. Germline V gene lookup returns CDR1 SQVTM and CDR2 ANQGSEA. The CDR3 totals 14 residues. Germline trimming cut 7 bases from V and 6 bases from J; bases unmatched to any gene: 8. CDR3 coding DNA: TGCAGCGCCGGACAGGGGGCGCAGGGTCAGCCCCAGCATTTT. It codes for CSAGQGAQGQPQHF.

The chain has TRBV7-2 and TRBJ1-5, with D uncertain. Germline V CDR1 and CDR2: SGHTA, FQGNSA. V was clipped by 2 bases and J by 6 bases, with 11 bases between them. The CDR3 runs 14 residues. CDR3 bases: TGTGCCAGCAGCTTAAGTTCGAGTCCTCAGCCCCAGCATTTT. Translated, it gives CASSLSSSPQPQHF. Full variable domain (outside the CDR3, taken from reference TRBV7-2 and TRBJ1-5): GAGVSQSPSNKVTEKGKDVELRCDPISGHTALYWYRQSLGQGLEFLIYFQGNSAPDKSGLPSDRFSAERTGGSVSTLTIQRTQQEDSAVYLCASSLSSSPQPQHFGDGTRLSIL.

The CDR3 loop is CASSVATTTYNEQFF. The CDR3 nucleotides are TGTGCCAGCAGCGTAGCTACGACTACCTACAATGAGCAGTTCTTC. The genes are TRBV9 and TRBJ2-1, with D possibly TRBD2 on 5 matching bases. Germline V gene lookup returns CDR1 SGDLS and CDR2 YYNGEE. Trimming cost V 0 bases and J 2 bases, with 9 bases left between them. The CDR3 has 15 amino acids.

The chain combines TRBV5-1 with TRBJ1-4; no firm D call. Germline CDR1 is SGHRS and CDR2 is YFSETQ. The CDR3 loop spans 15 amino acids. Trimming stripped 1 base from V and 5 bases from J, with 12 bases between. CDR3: CASSLRYGGNEKLFF. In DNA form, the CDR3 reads TGCGCCAGCAGCTTGCGATATGGCGGGAATGAAAAACTGTTTTTT.

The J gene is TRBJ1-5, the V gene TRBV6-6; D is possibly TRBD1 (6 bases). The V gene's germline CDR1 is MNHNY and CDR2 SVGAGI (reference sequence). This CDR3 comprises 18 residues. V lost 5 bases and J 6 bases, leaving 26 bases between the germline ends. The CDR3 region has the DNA TGTGCCAGCAGTCGATTTGCTACCGGGACATCCTTTCCTCAGCCCCAGCATTTT. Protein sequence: CASSRFATGTSFPQPQHF.

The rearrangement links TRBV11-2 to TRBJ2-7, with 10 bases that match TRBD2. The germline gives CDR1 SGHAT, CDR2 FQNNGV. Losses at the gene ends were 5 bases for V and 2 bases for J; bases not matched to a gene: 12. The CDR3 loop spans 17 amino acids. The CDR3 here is CASSLRPIAGGPYEQYF. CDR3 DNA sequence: TGTGCCAGCAGCCTGCGTCCGATAGCGGGGGGACCCTACGAGCAGTACTTC.

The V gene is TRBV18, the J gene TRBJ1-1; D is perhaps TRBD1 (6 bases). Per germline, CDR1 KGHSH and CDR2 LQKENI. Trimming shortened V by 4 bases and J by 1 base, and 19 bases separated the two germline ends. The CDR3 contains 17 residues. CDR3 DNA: TGTGCCAGCTCACAGGCGGCAACAGGGTTCTGGAACACTGAAGCTTTCTTT. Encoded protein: CASSQAATGFWNTEAFF.

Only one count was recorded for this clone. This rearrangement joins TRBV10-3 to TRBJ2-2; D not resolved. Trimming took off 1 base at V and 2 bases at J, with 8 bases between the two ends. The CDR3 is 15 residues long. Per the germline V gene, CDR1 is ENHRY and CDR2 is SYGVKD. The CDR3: CAISELVQNTGELFF. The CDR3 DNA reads TGTGCCATCAGTGAGTTGGTACAAAACACCGGGGAGCTGTTTTTT.

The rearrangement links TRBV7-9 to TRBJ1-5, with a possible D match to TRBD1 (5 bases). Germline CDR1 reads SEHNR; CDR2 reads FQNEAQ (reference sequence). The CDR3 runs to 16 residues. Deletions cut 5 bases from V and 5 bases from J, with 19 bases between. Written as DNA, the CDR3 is TGTGCCAGCAGCCTAGGGGAGCGGGGCGTGGATCAGCCCCAGCATTTT. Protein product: CASSLGERGVDQPQHF.

The CDR3 coding sequence is TGTGCCAGCAGTCCCGCCGGGCGGGGGGGAGGAACAGATACGCAGTATTTT. Translated, it gives CASSPAGRGGGTDTQYF. V is TRBV6-6 and J is TRBJ2-3; TRBD2 aligns across 9 bases. The CDR3 sequence is 17 residues long. The trim removed 5 bases at V and 3 bases at J, leaving 12 bases unmatched. Germline lookup yields CDR1 MNHNY and CDR2 SVGAGI (reference sequence).

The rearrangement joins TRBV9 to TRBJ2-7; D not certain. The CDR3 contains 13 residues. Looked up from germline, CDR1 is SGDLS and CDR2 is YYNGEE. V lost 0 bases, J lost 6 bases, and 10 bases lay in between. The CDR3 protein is CASSVDGAAEQYF. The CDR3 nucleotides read TGTGCCAGCAGCGTAGACGGTGCGGCCGAGCAGTACTTC.

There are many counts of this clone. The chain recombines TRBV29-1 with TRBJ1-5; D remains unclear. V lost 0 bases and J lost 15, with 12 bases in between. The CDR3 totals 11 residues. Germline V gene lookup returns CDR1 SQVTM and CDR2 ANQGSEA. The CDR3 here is CSVEEADKRHF. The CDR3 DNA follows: TGCAGCGTTGAAGAGGCTGACAAACGGCATTTT.

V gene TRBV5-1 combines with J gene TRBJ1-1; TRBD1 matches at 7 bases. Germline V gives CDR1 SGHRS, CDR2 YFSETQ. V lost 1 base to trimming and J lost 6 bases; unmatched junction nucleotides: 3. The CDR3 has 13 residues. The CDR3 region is CASSLMDRSEAFF. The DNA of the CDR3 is TGCGCCAGCAGCTTGATGGACAGGTCTGAAGCTTTCTTT.

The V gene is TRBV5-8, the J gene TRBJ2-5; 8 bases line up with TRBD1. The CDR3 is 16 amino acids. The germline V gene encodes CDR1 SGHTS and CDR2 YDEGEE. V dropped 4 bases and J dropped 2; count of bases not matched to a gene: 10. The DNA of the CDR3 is TGTGCCAGCAGCCCCGAGGGACAGGCGACACAAGAGACCCAGTACTTC. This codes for CASSPEGQATQETQYF.

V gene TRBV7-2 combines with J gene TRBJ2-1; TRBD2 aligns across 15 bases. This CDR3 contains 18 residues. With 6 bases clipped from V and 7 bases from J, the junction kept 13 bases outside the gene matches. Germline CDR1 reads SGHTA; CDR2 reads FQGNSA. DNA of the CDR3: TGTGCCAGCAGTTCCCGGGGACTAGCGGGGGGAGGAATAAATGAGCAGTTCTTC. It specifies CASSSRGLAGGGINEQFF. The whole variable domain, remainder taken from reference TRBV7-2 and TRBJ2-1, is GAGVSQSPSNKVTEKGKDVELRCDPISGHTALYWYRQSLGQGLEFLIYFQGNSAPDKSGLPSDRFSAERTGGSVSTLTIQRTQQEDSAVYLCASSSRGLAGGGINEQFFGPGTRLTVL.

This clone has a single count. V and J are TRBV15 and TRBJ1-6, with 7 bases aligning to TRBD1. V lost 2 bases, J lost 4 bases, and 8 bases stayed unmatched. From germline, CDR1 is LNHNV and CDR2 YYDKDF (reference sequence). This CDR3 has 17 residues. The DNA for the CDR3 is TGTGCCACCAGCAGAACCTCCGGGACAGCTTATAATTCACCCCTCCACTTT. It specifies CATSRTSGTAYNSPLHF.

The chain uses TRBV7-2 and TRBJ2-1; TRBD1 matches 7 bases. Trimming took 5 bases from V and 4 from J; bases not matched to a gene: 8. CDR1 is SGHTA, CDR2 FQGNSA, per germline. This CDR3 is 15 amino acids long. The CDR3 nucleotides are TGTGCCAGCAGCGAAGCAGGGGGACAATACAATGAGCAGTTCTTC. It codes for CASSEAGGQYNEQFF. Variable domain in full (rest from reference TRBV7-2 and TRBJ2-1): GAGVSQSPSNKVTEKGKDVELRCDPISGHTALYWYRQSLGQGLEFLIYFQGNSAPDKSGLPSDRFSAERTGGSVSTLTIQRTQQEDSAVYLCASSEAGGQYNEQFFGPGTRLTVL.

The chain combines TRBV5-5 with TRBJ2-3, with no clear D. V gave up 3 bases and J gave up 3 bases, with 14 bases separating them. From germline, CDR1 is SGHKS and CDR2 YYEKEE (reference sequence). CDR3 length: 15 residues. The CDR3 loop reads CASSYPGPPTDTQYF. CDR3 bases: TGTGCCAGCAGCTACCCGGGTCCGCCGACAGATACGCAGTATTTT.

The CDR3 coding sequence is TGCGCCAGCAGCTTGAGTGGAACGGGGGATGCGAACACCGGGGAGCTGTTTTTT. Translation gives CASSLSGTGDANTGELFF. The chain combines TRBV5-1 with TRBJ2-2; tentatively, D is TRBD2 (6 bases). The CDR3 runs to 18 residues. Germline V CDR1 and CDR2: SGHRS, YFSETQ. Between the trimmed V and J ends, which lost 1 base and 0 bases, there was a span of 16 bases.

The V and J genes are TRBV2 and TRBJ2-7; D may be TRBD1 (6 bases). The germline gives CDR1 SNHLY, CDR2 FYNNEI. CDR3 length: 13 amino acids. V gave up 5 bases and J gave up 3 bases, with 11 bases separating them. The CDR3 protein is CASSNTGLYEQYF. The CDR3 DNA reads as TGTGCCAGCAGTAACACAGGGCTCTACGAGCAGTACTTC.

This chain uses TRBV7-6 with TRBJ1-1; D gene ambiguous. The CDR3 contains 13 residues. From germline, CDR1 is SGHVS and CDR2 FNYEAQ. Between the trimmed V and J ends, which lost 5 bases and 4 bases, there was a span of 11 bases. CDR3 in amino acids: CASSVSEGTEAFF. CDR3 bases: TGTGCCAGCAGCGTCTCCGAGGGCACTGAAGCTTTCTTT.